The text below deals with one TCR beta chain. Its antigen is not known. Germline CDR1 and CDR2: SNHLY and FYNNEI. Trimming cost V 7 bases and J 4 bases; bases outside gene matches: 5. The CDR3 is 14 amino acids. The data were obtained in a study of cytomegalovirus exposure and HLA in healthy donors. The PCR used 60 Vbeta and 13 Jbeta primers. The protocol was immunoSEQ multiplex PCR, while the TCRdb copy is restricted to in-frame clones and leaves out a portion. The sample includes some 140,000 clones, 55% to 80% of them seen just once. General study points: It was shown in a later analysis that HLA-associated TCR beta chains were more clonally expanded than other, equally common chains. Several of the most significant clusters were apparently associated with common viral pathogens in a later analysis. Sequencing had likely introduced a cluster of highly shared sequence variants as an artifact.

Sequenced: PBMCs. J is TRBJ2-5 and V is TRBV2; 11 bases line up with TRBD2. This clonotype was obtained from a woman aged 40 to 50 in good health and CMV-seronegative. The chain's CDR3 is CASKTSGGAETQYF. The CDR3 region has the DNA TGTGCCAGCAAAACTAGCGGGGGTGCAGAGACCCAGTACTTC.